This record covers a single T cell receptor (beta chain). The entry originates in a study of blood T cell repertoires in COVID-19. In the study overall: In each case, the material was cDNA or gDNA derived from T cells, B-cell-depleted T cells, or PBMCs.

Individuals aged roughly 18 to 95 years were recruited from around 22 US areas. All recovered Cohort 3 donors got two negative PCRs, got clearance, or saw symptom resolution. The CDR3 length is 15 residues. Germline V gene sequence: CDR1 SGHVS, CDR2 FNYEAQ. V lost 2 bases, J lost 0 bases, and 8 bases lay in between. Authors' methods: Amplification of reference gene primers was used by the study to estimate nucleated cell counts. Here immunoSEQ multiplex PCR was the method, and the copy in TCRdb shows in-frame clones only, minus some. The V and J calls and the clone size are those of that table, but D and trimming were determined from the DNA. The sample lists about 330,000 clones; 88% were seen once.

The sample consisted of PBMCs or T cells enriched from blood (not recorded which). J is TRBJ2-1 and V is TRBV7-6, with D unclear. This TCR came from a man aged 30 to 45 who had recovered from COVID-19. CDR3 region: CASSLTPGSYNEQFF. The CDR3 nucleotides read TGTGCCAGCAGCTTAACCCCAGGCTCCTACAATGAGCAGTTCTTC.